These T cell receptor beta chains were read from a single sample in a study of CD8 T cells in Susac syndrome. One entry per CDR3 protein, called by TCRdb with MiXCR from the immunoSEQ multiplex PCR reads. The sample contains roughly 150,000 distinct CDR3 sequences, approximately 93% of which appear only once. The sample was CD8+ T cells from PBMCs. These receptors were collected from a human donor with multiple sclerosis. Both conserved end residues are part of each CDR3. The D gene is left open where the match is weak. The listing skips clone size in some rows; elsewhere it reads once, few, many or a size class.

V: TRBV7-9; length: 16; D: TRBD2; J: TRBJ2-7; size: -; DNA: TGTGCCAGCAGCTCCCCGGCCCGACTAGCGGAGGACGAGCAGTACTTC; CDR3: CASSSPARLAEDEQYF
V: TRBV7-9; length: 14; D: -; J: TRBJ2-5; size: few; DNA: TGTGCCAGCAGCTTGGAAGACAGCCAAGAGACCCAGTACTTC; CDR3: CASSLEDSQETQYF
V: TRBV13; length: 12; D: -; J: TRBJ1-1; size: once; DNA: TGTGCCAGCAGCTTTGGCGGGGATGAAGCTTTCTTT; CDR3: CASSFGGDEAFF
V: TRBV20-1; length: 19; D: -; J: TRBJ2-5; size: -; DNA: TGCAGTGCTAGAGATCTGTTAAAGGGTGGGGAGTCGCGGTGGGAGACCCAGTACTTC; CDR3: CSARDLLKGGESRWETQYF
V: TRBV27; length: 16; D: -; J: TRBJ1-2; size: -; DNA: TGTGCCAGCAGTTTATCGTGGCAGGGAGCTCCTAATGGCTACACCTTC; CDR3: CASSLSWQGAPNGYTF
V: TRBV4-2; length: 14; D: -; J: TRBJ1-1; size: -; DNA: TGTGCCAGCAGCCAAGATCGGCTGGACAGTGAAGCTTTCTTT; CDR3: CASSQDRLDSEAFF
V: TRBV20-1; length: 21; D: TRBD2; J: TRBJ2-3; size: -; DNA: TGCAGTGCTAGAGATCCGATATTTCTTAATGCGGGACTAGCGGATACAGATACGCAGTATTTT; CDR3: CSARDPIFLNAGLADTDTQYF
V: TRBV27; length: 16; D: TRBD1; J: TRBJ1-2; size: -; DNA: TGTGCCAGCACCCCCCAGGGGGATGCCCGGGGTTATGGCTACACCTTC; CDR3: CASTPQGDARGYGYTF
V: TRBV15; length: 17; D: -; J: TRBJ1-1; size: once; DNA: TGTGCCACCAGCAGAGAAGTGTCAAGGCAGGGGTACACTGAAGCTTTCTTT; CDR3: CATSREVSRQGYTEAFF
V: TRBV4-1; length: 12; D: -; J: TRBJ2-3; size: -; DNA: TGCGCCAGCAGCCAAGGAGACGATACGCAGTATTTT; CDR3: CASSQGDDTQYF
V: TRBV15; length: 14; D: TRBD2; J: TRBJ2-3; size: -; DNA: TGTGCCACGGCAGCGGGGGGGCGGACAGATACGCAGTATTTT; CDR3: CATAAGGRTDTQYF
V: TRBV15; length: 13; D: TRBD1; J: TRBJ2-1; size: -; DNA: TGTGCCACCAGCAGGAACAGGGGGAATGAGCAGTTCTTC; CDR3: CATSRNRGNEQFF
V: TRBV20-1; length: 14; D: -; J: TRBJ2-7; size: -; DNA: TGCAGTGCTAGAGATCGGGTCAGTTCCTACGAGCAGTACTTC; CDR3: CSARDRVSSYEQYF
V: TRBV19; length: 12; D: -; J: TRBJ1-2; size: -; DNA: TGTGCCATCCAGGACGGGTACTATGGCTACACCTTC; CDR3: CAIQDGYYGYTF
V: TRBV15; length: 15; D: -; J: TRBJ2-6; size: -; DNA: TGTGCCACCAGCATAGTAAGCTCTGGGGCCAACGTCCTGACTTTC; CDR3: CATSIVSSGANVLTF
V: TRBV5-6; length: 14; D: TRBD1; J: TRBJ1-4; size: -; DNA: TGTGCCAGCAGCCAGGGGGCGGCTAATGAAAAACTGTTTTTT; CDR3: CASSQGAANEKLFF
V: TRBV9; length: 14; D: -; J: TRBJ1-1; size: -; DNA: TGTGCCAGCAGCGCCGGTGGTATGAACACTGAAGCTTTCTTT; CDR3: CASSAGGMNTEAFF
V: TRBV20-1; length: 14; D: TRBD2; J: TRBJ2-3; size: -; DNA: TGCAGTGCTAGTCCCGACGGGGGGTCAGATACGCAGTATTTT; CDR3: CSASPDGGSDTQYF
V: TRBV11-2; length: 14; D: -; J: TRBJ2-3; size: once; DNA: TGTGCCAGCAGCTGGGCGGGAAGCACAGATACGCAGTATTTT; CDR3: CASSWAGSTDTQYF
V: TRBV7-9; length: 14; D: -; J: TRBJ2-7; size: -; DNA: TGTGCCAGCAGCCAAACCTTCGACAGCGACGAGCAGTACTTC; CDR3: CASSQTFDSDEQYF
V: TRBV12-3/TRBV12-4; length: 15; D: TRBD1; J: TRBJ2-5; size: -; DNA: TGTGCCAGCAGTGGGGACAGGGGTAAACAAGAGACCCAGTACTTC; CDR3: CASSGDRGKQETQYF
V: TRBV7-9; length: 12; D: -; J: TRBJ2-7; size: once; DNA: TGTGCCAGCAGCCGAAGGACAGACGAGCAGTACTTC; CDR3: CASSRRTDEQYF
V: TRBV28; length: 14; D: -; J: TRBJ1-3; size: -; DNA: TGTGCCAGCAGTCCCCCGGGGCCAGGGAACACCATATATTTT; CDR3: CASSPPGPGNTIYF
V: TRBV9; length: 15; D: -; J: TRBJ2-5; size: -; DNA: TGTGCCAGCAGCGCCGGAGGGGGCGAAAGGGAGACCCAGTACTTC; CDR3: CASSAGGGERETQYF
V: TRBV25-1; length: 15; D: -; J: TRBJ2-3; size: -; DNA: TGTGCCAGCAGTGAATACAGGGGGGCTACAGATACGCAGTATTTT; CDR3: CASSEYRGATDTQYF
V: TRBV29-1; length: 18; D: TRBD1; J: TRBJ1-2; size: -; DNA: TGCAGCGTTGAAGGATCGTTGGCAGGGGGTAATGGAAACTATGGCTACACCTTC; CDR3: CSVEGSLAGGNGNYGYTF
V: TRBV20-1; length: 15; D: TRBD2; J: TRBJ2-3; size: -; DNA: TGCAGTGCTAGAGGAGCGGGGGGGCAGACAGATACGCAGTATTTT; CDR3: CSARGAGGQTDTQYF
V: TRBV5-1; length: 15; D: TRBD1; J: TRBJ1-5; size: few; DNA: TGCGCCAGCAGCTTGACCGGGACAGGCAATCAGCCCCAGCATTTT; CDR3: CASSLTGTGNQPQHF
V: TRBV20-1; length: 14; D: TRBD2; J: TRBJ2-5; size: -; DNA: TGCAGTGCTAGCGGACTAGCGGGCCAAGAGACCCAGTACTTC; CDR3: CSASGLAGQETQYF
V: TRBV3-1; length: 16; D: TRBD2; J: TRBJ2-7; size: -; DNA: TGTGCCAGCAGCTACGGACTAGCGGGGGACTCCTACGAGCAGTACTTC; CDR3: CASSYGLAGDSYEQYF
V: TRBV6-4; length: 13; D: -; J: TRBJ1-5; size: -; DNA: TGTGCCAGCAGTGAGGGGGGCAATCAGCCCCAGCATTTT; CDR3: CASSEGGNQPQHF
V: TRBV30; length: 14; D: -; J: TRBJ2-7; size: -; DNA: TGTGCCTCCACGGGGGTAGGAGGACCCCTGGAGCAGTACTTC; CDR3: CASTGVGGPLEQYF
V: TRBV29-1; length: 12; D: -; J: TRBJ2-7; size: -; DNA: TGCAGCGTTGGATCCGGGGCATACGAGCAGTACTTC; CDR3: CSVGSGAYEQYF
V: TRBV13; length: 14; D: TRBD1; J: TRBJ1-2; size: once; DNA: TGTGCCAGCAGCACCGGGACAGGGAAATATGGCTACACCTTC; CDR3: CASSTGTGKYGYTF
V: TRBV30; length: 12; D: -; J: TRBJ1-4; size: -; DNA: TGTGCCTGGACGAGTACTAATGAAAAACTGTTTTTT; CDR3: CAWTSTNEKLFF
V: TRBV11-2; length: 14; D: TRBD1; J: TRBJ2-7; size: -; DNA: TGTGCCAGCAGCTTCGGGACAGGGCTCTACGAGCAGTACTTC; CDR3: CASSFGTGLYEQYF
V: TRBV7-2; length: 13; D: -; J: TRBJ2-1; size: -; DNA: TGTGCCAGCAGCTTTGTGAAATACAATGAGCAGTTCTTC; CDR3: CASSFVKYNEQFF
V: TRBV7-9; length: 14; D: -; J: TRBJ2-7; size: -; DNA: TGTGCCAGCAGCATTTGGGACGGATCCTACGAGCAGTACTTC; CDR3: CASSIWDGSYEQYF
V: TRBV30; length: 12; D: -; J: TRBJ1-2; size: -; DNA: TGTGCCTGCCCCTCGGGAGGCTATGGCTACACCTTC; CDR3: CACPSGGYGYTF
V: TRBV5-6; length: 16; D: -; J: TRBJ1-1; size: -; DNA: TGTGCCAGCAGCCCAGAAACAGGGCGGGTTGTTACTGAAGCTTTCTTT; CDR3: CASSPETGRVVTEAFF
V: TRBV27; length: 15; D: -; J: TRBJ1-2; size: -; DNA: TGTGCCAGCAGGGCCTGGGACGGCGCTAACTATGGCTACACCTTC; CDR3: CASRAWDGANYGYTF
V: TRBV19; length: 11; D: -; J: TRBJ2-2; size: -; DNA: TGTGCCAGCAGGGCTGCGCGGGAGCTGTTTTTT; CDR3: CASRAARELFF
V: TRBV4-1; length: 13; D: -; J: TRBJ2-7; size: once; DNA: TGCGCCAGCAGCTGGGACGTCACCTACGAGCAGTACTTC; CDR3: CASSWDVTYEQYF
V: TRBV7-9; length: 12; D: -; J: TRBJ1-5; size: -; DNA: TGTGCCAGCGGTGATGGCAATCAGCCCCAGCATTTT; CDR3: CASGDGNQPQHF
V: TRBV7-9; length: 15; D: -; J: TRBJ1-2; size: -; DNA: TGTGCCAGCAGCTTAGGGGCAGAGTCTAACTATGGCTACACCTTC; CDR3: CASSLGAESNYGYTF
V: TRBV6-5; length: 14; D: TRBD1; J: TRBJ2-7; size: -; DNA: TGTGCCAGCAGTTTCGAGGACAGGGACTACGAGCAGTACTTC; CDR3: CASSFEDRDYEQYF
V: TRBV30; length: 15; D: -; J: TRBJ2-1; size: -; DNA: TGTGCCTGTCCCCGAACAACTAACTCCTACAATGAGCAGTTCTTC; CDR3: CACPRTTNSYNEQFF
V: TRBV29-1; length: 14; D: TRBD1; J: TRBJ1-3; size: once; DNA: TGCAGCACCTGGACAGGAGCCTCTGGAAACACCATATATTTT; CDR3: CSTWTGASGNTIYF
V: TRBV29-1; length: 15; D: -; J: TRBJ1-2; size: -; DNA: TGCAGCGTGCTCCCCCCGGGGGGCATCGGCTATGGCTACACCTTC; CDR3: CSVLPPGGIGYGYTF
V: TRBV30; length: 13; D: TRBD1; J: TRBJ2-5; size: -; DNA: TGTGCCTGGAGTGTCTCAGGGGGTTCGACCCAGTACTTC; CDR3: CAWSVSGGSTQYF
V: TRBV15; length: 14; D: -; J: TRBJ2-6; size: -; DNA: TGTGCCACCAGCAGAGTAGGGGGGGCCAACGTCCTGACTTTC; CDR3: CATSRVGGANVLTF
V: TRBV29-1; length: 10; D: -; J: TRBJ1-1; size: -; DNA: TGCAGCGTTGATGGCACTGAAGCTTTCTTT; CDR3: CSVDGTEAFF
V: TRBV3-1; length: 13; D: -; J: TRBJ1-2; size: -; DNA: TGTGCCAGCAGCCCAGCCTCGAGGAATGGCTACACCTTC; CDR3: CASSPASRNGYTF
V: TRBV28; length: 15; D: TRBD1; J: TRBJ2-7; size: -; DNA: TGTGCCAGCAGTTCCTTAGGACAGGGCCGGGGCGAGCAGTACTTC; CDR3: CASSSLGQGRGEQYF
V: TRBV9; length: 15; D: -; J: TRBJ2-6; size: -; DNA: TGTGCCAGCAGCGCGAGGTTCTCTGGGGCCAACGTCCTGACTTTC; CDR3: CASSARFSGANVLTF